This TCR beta chain was found in a study of shared clonotypes between healthy human individuals. Profiled with immunoSEQ multiplex PCR; TCRdb holds only in-frame clones, not every one. The repertoire has 2 million to 2.5 million clones, 85% to 95% of them found once; the top ten carry 1.1%. Only CD45RO-negative cells positively selected for CCR7 counted as naive CD8 cells, so terminally differentiated effector memory CD45RA+ cells were excluded. Every donor, a Caucasian adult, lived in Nashville, Tennessee. This CDR3 region has 12 residues. This chain uses TRBV21-1 with TRBJ1-2. TRBV21-1 is listed as a pseudogene. This clonotype originated in a young man in good health. The sample taken for sequencing was naive CD8+ T cells sorted from blood. Written as DNA, the CDR3 is TGTGCCAGCAGCAAAACCGACTATGGCTACACCTTC. It specifies CASSKTDYGYTF.